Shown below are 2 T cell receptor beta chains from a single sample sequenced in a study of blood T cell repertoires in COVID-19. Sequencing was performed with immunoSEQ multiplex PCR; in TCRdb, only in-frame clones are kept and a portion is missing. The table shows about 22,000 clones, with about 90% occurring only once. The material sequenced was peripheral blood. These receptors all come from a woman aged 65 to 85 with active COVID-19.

The CDR3 DNA sequence: TGTGCCAGCAGCGTAGGGGGGCGCAGTGAGCAGTTCTTC. Protein product: CASSVGGRSEQFF. V gene TRBV9 combines with J gene TRBJ2-1; weak D call: TRBD1 (6 bases). V lost 0 bases and J lost 9, with 10 bases in between. Germline V gene sequence: CDR1 SGDLS, CDR2 YYNGEE. This CDR3 is 13 amino acids long.

CDR3 sequence (DNA): TGTGCCAGCAGCGCCAACGGACAGGGACCCAATTCACCCCTCCACTTT. This gives the protein CASSANGQGPNSPLHF. This chain links TRBV7-8 with TRBJ1-6, with 8 bases matching TRBD1. Per the germline V gene, CDR1 is SGHVS and CDR2 is FQNEAQ. This CDR3 region has 16 residues. V lost 5 bases to trimming and J lost 7 bases; unmatched junction nucleotides: 10.